This T cell receptor (beta chain) was documented in a study of blood T cells in healthy people across ages. Points from the study as a whole: Naive and antigen-experienced cells could not be conclusively compared, given unsorted PBMCs. Those diversity estimates obtained from one million T cells were thought to be underestimates.

Primers used in a second PCR of about 6 to 11 cycles were a sample-barcoded 5' primer and a J-beta primer mix. TCRdb reprocessed the 5' RACE reads via MiXCR and lists one record per CDR3 protein. The sample lists 1.5 million to 2 million distinct CDR3 sequences; over 25% were seen once. In its sample, this clonotype was seen a few times. Its antigen remains unidentified. The CDR3 length is 15 residues. Per the germline V gene, CDR1 is MNHEY and CDR2 is SMNVEV (reference sequence). The trim removed 10 bases at V and 4 bases at J, leaving 11 bases unmatched. J is TRBJ2-1 and V is TRBV27, with TRBD2 matching 9 bases. This clonotype originated in a woman aged 30 to 39 in good health. Specimen: blood. DNA for the CDR3: TGTGCCACCCCGACCCTCAGCGGGGGGTACAATGAGCAGTTCTTC. Translated: CATPTLSGGYNEQFF.